These T cell receptor beta chains were read from a single sample in a study of shared clonotypes between healthy human individuals. The assay was immunoSEQ multiplex PCR, and TCRdb's table has in-frame clones only and misses some. The sample includes roughly 650,000 clones, around 96% seen only once; the top ten take less than 0.12%. Sequencing used naive CD8+ T cells sorted from blood. The receptor set was obtained from a woman aged 25 to 39 in good health. Both conserved end residues are part of each CDR3. D genes are given only for firm matches. The listing skips clone size in some rows; elsewhere it reads once, few, many or a size class.

j_call,clone_size,d_call,cdr3_length,v_call,cdr3_aa,cdr3_nt
TRBJ2-7,.,.,13,TRBV2,CASGPRSSYEQYF,TGTGCCAGCGGGCCCAGAAGCTCCTACGAGCAGTACTTC
TRBJ2-7,.,.,16,TRBV28,CASSYETGPPSYEQYF,TGTGCCAGCAGCTATGAAACAGGGCCTCCTTCCTACGAGCAGTACTTC
TRBJ2-1,.,TRBD2,15,TRBV4-1,CASSRLAGGRNEQFF,TGCGCCAGCAGCCGACTAGCGGGAGGTCGCAATGAGCAGTTCTTC
TRBJ1-1,.,.,13,TRBV11-2,CASSPGQNTEAFF,TGTGCCAGCAGCCCTGGACAGAACACTGAAGCTTTCTTT
TRBJ2-1,.,TRBD1,18,TRBV5-1,CASHNSSGGQSSYNEQFF,TGCGCCAGCCATAACTCTTCAGGGGGCCAGAGCTCCTACAATGAGCAGTTCTTC
TRBJ2-5,.,TRBD2,11,TRBV13,CASSKAGGQYF,TGTGCCAGCAGCAAGGCCGGGGGGCAGTACTTC
TRBJ2-3,.,TRBD1,17,TRBV6-1,CASSGTSPGQGTDTQYF,TGTGCCAGCAGTGGAACTTCACCGGGACAGGGCACAGATACGCAGTATTTT
TRBJ2-1,.,.,16,TRBV6-5,CASSLDLAKSYNEQFF,TGTGCCAGCAGTTTAGACCTAGCGAAATCCTACAATGAGCAGTTCTTC
TRBJ1-1,.,.,12,TRBV7-9,CASGHSNTEAFF,TGTGCCAGCGGACACTCGAACACTGAAGCTTTCTTT
TRBJ2-1,.,TRBD2,14,TRBV29-1,CSVEGTSGSIEQFF,TGCAGCGTTGAAGGGACTAGCGGGAGTATTGAGCAGTTCTTC
TRBJ2-2,.,TRBD1,16,TRBV6-5,CASSYTQGTRTGELFF,TGTGCCAGCAGTTACACACAGGGGACACGCACCGGGGAGCTGTTTTTT
TRBJ1-2,.,.,13,TRBV10-3,CAISEDGNYGYTF,TGTGCCATCAGTGAGGACGGGAACTATGGCTACACCTTC
TRBJ2-2,.,TRBD2,18,TRBV28,CASSLFPSGATNTGELFF,TGTGCCAGCAGTTTATTTCCTAGCGGAGCAACGAACACCGGGGAGCTGTTTTTT
TRBJ2-7,.,TRBD1,15,TRBV4-1,CASSQGGQASYEQYF,TGCGCCAGCAGCCAAGGGGGACAGGCTTCCTACGAGCAGTACTTC
TRBJ2-7,.,TRBD2,17,TRBV10-2,CASSAAPWREGLYEQYF,TGCGCCAGCAGTGCCGCACCGTGGCGGGAGGGCCTCTACGAGCAGTACTTC
TRBJ2-7,.,.,13,TRBV6-1,CASSEGGDYEQYF,TGTGCCAGCAGTGAAGGCGGGGACTACGAGCAGTACTTC
TRBJ1-2,.,TRBD1,17,TRBV27,CASSPAPRSGTGDGYTF,TGTGCCAGCAGTCCCGCCCCCCGTTCAGGGACAGGGGATGGCTACACCTTC
TRBJ2-1,.,.,14,TRBV28,CASSPPLGDNEQFF,TGTGCCAGCAGTCCCCCTCTGGGCGACAATGAGCAGTTCTTC
TRBJ1-2,.,.,15,TRBV4-1,CASSQEPGGGESYTF,TGCGCCAGCAGCCAAGAACCCGGCGGGGGGGAAAGCTACACCTTC
TRBJ1-3,.,.,11,TRBV7-9,CATESGNTIYF,TGTGCCACCGAGTCTGGAAACACCATATATTTT
TRBJ1-1,once,.,15,TRBV7-9,CASSPVGGRLLEAFF,TGTGCCAGCAGCCCCGTTGGGGGAAGACTGCTGGAAGCTTTCTTT
TRBJ2-7,.,.,12,TRBV6-5,CASSWGAGILYF,.
TRBJ2-2,.,TRBD2,14,TRBV28,CASRRSGSAGELFF,TGTGCCAGCAGAAGGAGCGGGAGCGCCGGGGAGCTGTTTTTT
TRBJ1-2,.,.,14,TRBV4-1,CASSPFAGNYGYTF,TGCGCCAGCAGCCCCTTCGCAGGGAACTATGGCTACACCTTC
TRBJ1-2,.,TRBD1,15,TRBV15,CATSRERTGGYGYTF,TGTGCCACCAGCAGAGAAAGGACAGGGGGCTATGGCTACACCTTC
TRBJ1-1,.,.,10,TRBV20-1,CSAPALEAFF,TGCAGTGCTCCTGCCCTTGAAGCTTTCTTT
TRBJ2-3,.,.,15,TRBV5-4,CASSPGAGGGDTQYF,TGTGCCAGCAGCCCCGGGGCTGGAGGTGGAGATACGCAGTATTTT
TRBJ2-1,.,.,17,TRBV28,CASSPHPKRASYNEQFF,TGTGCCAGCAGTCCCCACCCTAAGCGGGCTTCCTACAATGAGCAGTTCTTC
TRBJ2-7,.,.,13,TRBV29-1,CSARFRDSYEQYF,TGCAGCGCCCGTTTTCGGGACTCCTACGAGCAGTACTTC
TRBJ2-1,.,TRBD2,15,TRBV9,CASSPSGISYNEQFF,TGTGCCAGCTCTCCCAGCGGGATATCCTACAATGAGCAGTTCTTC
TRBJ1-1,.,TRBD1,15,TRBV2,CASLLTGGADTEAFF,TGTGCCAGCCTATTGACAGGGGGCGCGGACACTGAAGCTTTCTTT
TRBJ2-3,.,.,16,TRBV30,CAWVGREPMGTDTQYF,TGTGCCTGGGTCGGGCGTGAACCCATGGGGACAGATACGCAGTATTTT
TRBJ1-5,.,.,17,TRBV28,CASSALAENDSNQPQHF,TGTGCCAGCAGTGCTTTGGCGGAAAATGATAGCAATCAGCCCCAGCATTTT
TRBJ2-7,once,.,13,TRBV6-6,CASRPGQAYEQYF,TGTGCCAGCAGGCCTGGCCAAGCTTACGAGCAGTACTTC
TRBJ2-2,.,TRBD1,15,TRBV4-1,CASSHRDRDPGELFF,TGCGCCAGCAGCCACCGAGACAGGGACCCCGGGGAGCTGTTTTTT
TRBJ2-3,.,.,11,TRBV29-1,CSVPSTDTQYF,TGCAGCGTTCCGTCCACAGATACGCAGTATTTT
TRBJ2-7,.,TRBD2,15,TRBV2,CASSSRAGTRGEQYF,TGTGCCAGCTCCTCCCGCGCTGGGACTAGAGGCGAGCAGTACTTC
TRBJ1-2,.,TRBD1,13,TRBV9,CASRGTGDYGYTF,TGTGCCAGCAGAGGGACAGGGGACTATGGCTACACCTTC
TRBJ2-7,.,TRBD2,15,TRBV30,CAWSDPAGISYEQYF,TGTGCCTGGAGTGACCCAGCGGGGATCTCCTACGAGCAGTACTTC
TRBJ1-1,few,.,15,TRBV13,CASSLLTVMNTEAFF,TGTGCCAGCAGCCTTTTGACAGTTATGAACACTGAAGCTTTCTTT
TRBJ2-2,.,TRBD2,17,TRBV7-2,CASSLWTSGSYTGELFF,TGTGCCAGCAGCTTATGGACTAGCGGGAGCTACACCGGGGAGCTGTTTTTT
TRBJ2-6,.,.,15,TRBV19,CASISPGTGANVLTF,TGTGCCAGTATCAGCCCAGGGACTGGGGCCAACGTCCTGACTTTC
TRBJ1-5,once,.,15,TRBV28,CASSPQGRWAQPQHF,TGTGCCAGCAGTCCGCAGGGTAGGTGGGCTCAGCCCCAGCATTTT
TRBJ1-5,.,TRBD1,15,TRBV6-1,CASKRTGGSNQPQHF,TGTGCCAGCAAAAGGACAGGGGGGAGCAATCAGCCCCAGCATTTT
TRBJ1-5,.,TRBD1,15,TRBV19,CASSMPGQLNQPQHF,TGTGCCAGTAGTATGCCGGGACAGCTAAATCAGCCCCAGCATTTT